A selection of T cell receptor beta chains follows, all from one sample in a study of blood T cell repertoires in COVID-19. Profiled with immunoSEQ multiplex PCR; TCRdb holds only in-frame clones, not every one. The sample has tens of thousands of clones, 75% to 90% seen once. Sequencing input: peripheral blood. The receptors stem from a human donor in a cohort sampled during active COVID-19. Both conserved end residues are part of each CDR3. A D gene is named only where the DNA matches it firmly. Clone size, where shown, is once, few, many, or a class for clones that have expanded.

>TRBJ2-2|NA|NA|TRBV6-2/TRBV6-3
CASSYSNPRGTGELFF
TGTGCCAGCAGTTACTCGAACCCCCGGGGAACCGGGGAGCTGTTTTTT
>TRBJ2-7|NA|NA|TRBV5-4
CASSSGGDLSYEQYF
TGTGCCAGCAGCTCCGGCGGGGACCTTTCCTACGAGCAGTACTTC
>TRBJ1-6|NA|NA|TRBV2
CASMPDRNYNSPLHF
TGTGCCAGCATGCCGGACAGAAATTATAATTCACCCCTCCACTTT
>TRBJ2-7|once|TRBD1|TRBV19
CASSASGQVSSYEQYF
TGTGCCAGTAGTGCCTCGGGACAGGTGAGCTCCTACGAGCAGTACTTC
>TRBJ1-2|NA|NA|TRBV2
CASSELAYTF
TGTGCCAGCAGTGAATTAGCCTACACCTTC
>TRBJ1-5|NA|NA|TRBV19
CASSYAARNQPQHF
TGTGCCAGTAGTTATGCTGCGAGAAATCAGCCCCAGCATTTT
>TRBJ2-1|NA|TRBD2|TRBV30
CAWSVTSGGAREQFF
TGTGCCTGGAGTGTGACTAGCGGGGGGGCCCGGGAGCAGTTCTTC
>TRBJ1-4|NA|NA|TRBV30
CAWRRQSTNEKLFF
TGTGCCTGGAGGCGACAGTCAACTAATGAAAAACTGTTTTTT
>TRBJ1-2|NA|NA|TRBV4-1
CASSQVIPSGDGYTF
TGCGCCAGCAGCCAAGTGATCCCATCCGGGGATGGCTACACCTTC
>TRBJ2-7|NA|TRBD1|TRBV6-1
CASSDRDRMTYEQYF
TGTGCCAGCAGTGACCGGGACAGGATGACCTACGAGCAGTACTTC
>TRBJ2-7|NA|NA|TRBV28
CASSYTGLGRLSTYEQYF
TGTGCCAGCAGTTATACAGGGCTGGGGAGATTAAGCACCTACGAGCAGTACTTC
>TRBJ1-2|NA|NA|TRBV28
CASSMPPRGKYGYTF
TGTGCCAGCAGTATGCCCCCCCGGGGGAAGTATGGCTACACCTTC
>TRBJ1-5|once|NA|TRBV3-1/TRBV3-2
CASSSSGGPGQPQHF
TGTGCCAGCTCTTCTTCCGGAGGCCCCGGTCAGCCCCAGCATTTT
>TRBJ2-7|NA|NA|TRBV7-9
CASSLEADSSYEQYF
TGTGCCAGCAGCTTAGAGGCTGACAGCTCCTACGAGCAGTACTTC
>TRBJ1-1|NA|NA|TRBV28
CASPSNTEAFF
TGTGCCAGCCCCTCCAACACTGAAGCTTTCTTT
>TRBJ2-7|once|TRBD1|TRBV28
CASRLGQGSYEQYF
TGTGCCAGCAGACTGGGACAGGGTTCCTACGAGCAGTACTTC
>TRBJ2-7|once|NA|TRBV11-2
CASSARLAYEQYF
TGTGCCAGCAGCGCAAGACTAGCCTACGAGCAGTACTTC
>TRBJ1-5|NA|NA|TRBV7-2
CASSFFGRGGNQPQHF
TGTGCCAGCAGCTTCTTTGGTAGGGGTGGCAATCAGCCCCAGCATTTT
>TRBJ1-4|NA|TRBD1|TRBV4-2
CASSQDTGGRDEKLFF
TGTGCCAGCAGCCAAGACACAGGGGGCCGGGATGAAAAACTGTTTTTT
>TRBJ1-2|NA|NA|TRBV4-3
CASSQDRLYGYTF
TGCGCCAGCAGCCAAGACAGGCTCTATGGCTACACCTTC
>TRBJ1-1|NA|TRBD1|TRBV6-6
CASSLTGGEAFF
TGTGCCAGCAGTTTGACAGGGGGAGAGGCTTTCTTT
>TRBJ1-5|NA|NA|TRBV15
CATSREWGERSNQPQHF
TGTGCCACCAGCAGAGAGTGGGGGGAACGGAGCAATCAGCCCCAGCATTTT
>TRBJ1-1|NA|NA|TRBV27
CASNVLTGNTEAFF
TGTGCCAGCAACGTCCTGACAGGGAACACTGAAGCTTTCTTT
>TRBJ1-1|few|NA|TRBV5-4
CATGGRQERTEAFF
TGTGCCACCGGAGGGAGGCAGGAGAGGACTGAAGCTTTCTTT
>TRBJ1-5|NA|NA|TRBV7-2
CASSLGGDYQPQHF
TGTGCCAGCAGCTTGGGGGGGGACTATCAGCCCCAGCATTTT
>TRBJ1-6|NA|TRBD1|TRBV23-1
CASSGQGRGDSPLHF
TGCGCCAGCAGTGGACAGGGGAGAGGGGATTCACCCCTCCACTTT
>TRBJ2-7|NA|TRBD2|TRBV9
CASSVGIGGLAGQQYF
TGTGCCAGCAGCGTAGGGATTGGGGGGTTAGCGGGACAGCAGTACTTC
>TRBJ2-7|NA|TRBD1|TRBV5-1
CASSPTGQIYEQYF
TGCGCCAGCAGCCCAACGGGACAGATCTACGAGCAGTACTTC
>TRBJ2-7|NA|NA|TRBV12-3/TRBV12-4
CASSLQGREQYF
TGTGCCAGCAGTCTTCAGGGGCGCGAGCAGTACTTC
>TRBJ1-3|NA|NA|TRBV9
CASSTQNNAGNTIYF
TGTGCCAGCAGCACCCAGAACAACGCTGGAAACACCATATATTTT
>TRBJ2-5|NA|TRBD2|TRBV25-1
CASSEWLAGAETQYF
TGTGCCAGCAGTGAATGGCTAGCGGGGGCTGAGACCCAGTACTTC
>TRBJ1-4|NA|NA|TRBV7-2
CASSLKLPGRGATNEKLFF
TGTGCCAGCAGCTTAAAGCTCCCGGGTCGGGGGGCAACTAATGAAAAACTGTTTTTT
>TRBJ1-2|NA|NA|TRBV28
CASSLGNFRGRGYTF
TGTGCCAGCAGTCTCGGTAACTTTAGGGGTAGAGGCTACACCTTC
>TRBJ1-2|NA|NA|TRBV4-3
CASSQNPGEERGYTF
TGCGCCAGCAGCCAAAATCCCGGGGAGGAGCGTGGCTACACCTTC
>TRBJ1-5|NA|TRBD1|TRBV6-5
CASSTTGGGQPQHF
TGTGCCAGCAGCACAACAGGGGGAGGTCAGCCCCAGCATTTT
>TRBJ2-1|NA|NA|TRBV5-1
CASSLVGSVPITEQFF
TGCGCCAGCAGCTTGGTCGGGAGCGTCCCCATTACCGAGCAGTTCTTC
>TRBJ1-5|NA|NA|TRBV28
CASSFGLSSSYGSNQPQHF
TGTGCCAGCAGTTTTGGGCTAAGTTCGTCCTACGGATCCAATCAGCCCCAGCATTTT
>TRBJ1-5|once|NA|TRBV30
CAWSVLTSNQPQHF
TGTGCCTGGAGTGTACTAACTAGCAATCAGCCCCAGCATTTT
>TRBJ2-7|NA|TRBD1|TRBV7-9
CASSLSVQGTYEQYF
TGTGCCAGCAGCTTATCTGTACAGGGGACCTACGAGCAGTACTTC
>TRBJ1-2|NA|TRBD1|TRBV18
CASSPTGGDSYGYTF
TGTGCCAGCTCACCAACAGGGGGCGATTCCTATGGCTACACCTTC
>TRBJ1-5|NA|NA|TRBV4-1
CASSQVTVLGNQPQHF
TGCGCCAGCAGCCAAGTTACGGTACTGGGCAATCAGCCCCAGCATTTT
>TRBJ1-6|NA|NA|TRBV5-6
CASSFGSDRPSSPLHF
TGTGCCAGCAGCTTTGGTTCAGACAGGCCGAGTTCACCCCTCCACTTT
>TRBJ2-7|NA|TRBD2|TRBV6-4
CASSDRTSGAQYF
TGTGCCAGCAGTGACCGGACTAGCGGGGCGCAGTACTTC
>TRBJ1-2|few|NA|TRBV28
CASSLFDSGEGGYTF
TGTGCCAGCAGTTTATTTGACTCAGGGGAAGGGGGCTACACCTTC
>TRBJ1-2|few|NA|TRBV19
CASSPNRRDYGYTF
TGTGCCAGTAGTCCCAACAGGAGAGATTATGGCTACACCTTC
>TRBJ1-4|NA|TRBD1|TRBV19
CASRSRQGINEKLFF
TGTGCCAGTAGAAGCAGACAGGGAATAAATGAAAAACTGTTTTTT
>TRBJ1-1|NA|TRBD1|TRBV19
CASSTGWEEAFF
TGTGCCTCATCGACAGGGTGGGAAGAAGCTTTCTTT
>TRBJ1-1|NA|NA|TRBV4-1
CASSHPGAREAFF
TGCGCCAGCAGCCACCCCGGGGCTCGGGAGGCTTTCTTT